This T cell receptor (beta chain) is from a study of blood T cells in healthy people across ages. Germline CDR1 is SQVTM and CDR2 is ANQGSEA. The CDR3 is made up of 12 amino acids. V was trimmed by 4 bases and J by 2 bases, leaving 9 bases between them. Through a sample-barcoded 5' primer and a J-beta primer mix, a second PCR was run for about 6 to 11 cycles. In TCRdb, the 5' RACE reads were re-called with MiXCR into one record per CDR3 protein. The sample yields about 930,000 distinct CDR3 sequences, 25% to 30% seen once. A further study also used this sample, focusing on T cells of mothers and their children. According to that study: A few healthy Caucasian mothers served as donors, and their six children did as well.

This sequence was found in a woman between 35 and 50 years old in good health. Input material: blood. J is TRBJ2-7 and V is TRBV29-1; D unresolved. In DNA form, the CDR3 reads TGCAGCGTTGTTTTGTCAGCCTACGAGCAGTACTTC. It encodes CSVVLSAYEQYF.